This T cell receptor (beta chain) was found in a study of shared clonotypes between healthy human individuals. Study results and limitations: The genetic and exposure-history diversity represented was limited by few donors. Estimated richness values were generally larger in naive subsets than in memory subsets.

Sequencing was performed with immunoSEQ multiplex PCR; in TCRdb, only in-frame clones are kept and a portion is missing. The sample lists some 700,000 clones, 90% occurring once. Every donor, a Caucasian adult, lived in Nashville, Tennessee. About this clone itself: Antigen specificity is unknown.

The sample consisted of memory CD8+ T cells from PBMCs. As to subset: CD45RO+ cells pooled with CCR7-negative TemRA cells. The TCR was taken from a man aged 18 to 30 in good health. Some clones in this sample may be carry-over from other donors' samples.

The CDR3 region is CASSDRIGEQYF. CDR3 DNA sequence: TGTGCCAGCAGTGACAGAATCGGCGAGCAGTACTTC. The chain uses TRBV28 and TRBJ2-7, with D tentatively TRBD1 (5 bases). CDR1 is MDHEN and CDR2 is SYDVKM in the germline V gene. Trimming cost V 5 bases and J 6 bases, with 11 bases left between them. CDR3 length: 12 amino acids. Complete variable domain (other parts from reference TRBV28 and TRBJ2-7): DVKVTQSSRYLVKRTGEKVFLECVQDMDHENMFWYRQDPGLGLRLIYFSYDVKMKEKGDIPEGYSVSREKKERFSLILESASTNQTSMYLCASSDRIGEQYFGPGTRLTVT.